This T cell receptor beta chain emerged from a study of cytomegalovirus exposure and HLA in healthy donors. General study points: In an earlier analysis, in roughly 600 donors, most V segments appeared productive either ~87% or ~30% of the time. It was reportedly the case that the classifier diagnosed cytomegalovirus status with high specificity and sensitivity. HLA-A and HLA-B allele assignments for most subjects were reportedly predicted accurately using TCR beta sequences. The authors later linked a missense DCLRE1C variant to TCR beta V- and J-gene trimming.

This clone was counted a single time. What it binds is unknown. 60 Vbeta and 13 Jbeta primers were used in PCR. Sequencing used immunoSEQ multiplex PCR; TCRdb keeps in-frame clones, though not all of them. This table has about 180,000 clones, over 80% appearing once. This CDR3 region has 15 residues. CDR1 and CDR2 from the germline V gene are SGHKS and YYEKEE (reference sequence). V lost 1 base to trimming and J lost 0 bases; unmatched junction nucleotides: 3. This clonotype was sampled from a girl aged 5-17 years in good health and CMV-seropositive. What was sequenced was PBMCs. The chain is built from TRBV5-5 and TRBJ2-7; 8 bases match TRBD2. CDR3 sequence: CASSLTSGSSYEQYF. In nucleotides, the CDR3 is TGTGCCAGCAGCTTGACTAGCGGTAGCTCCTACGAGCAGTACTTC.